Given below is one T cell receptor (beta chain) in context. The repertoire was sequenced with immunoSEQ multiplex PCR; TCRdb's copy has only in-frame clones and lacks some. Here the sample spans around 70,000 clones, about 91% being singletons. From germline, CDR1 is SGHNT and CDR2 YYREEE (reference sequence). The V and J ends lost 1 base and 1 base respectively, with 12 bases between them. The CDR3 contains 15 residues. This sample is part of a study of blood T cell repertoires in COVID-19. Turning to the study itself: PBMCs, B-cell-depleted T cells, or T cells provided the cDNA or gDNA that made up the material.

The TCR was taken from a human donor in a cohort sampled during active COVID-19. Material for sequencing was peripheral blood. This sequence joins TRBV5-4 and TRBJ2-7, with D maybe TRBD2 (6 bases). The chain's CDR3 is CASSLRAGRSYEQYF. DNA for the CDR3: TGTGCCAGCAGCTTGAGGGCGGGGAGGTCCTACGAGCAGTACTTC.